The 29 T cell receptor beta chains given below trace back to one sample, sequenced in a study of blood T cells in healthy people across ages. The use of a sample-barcoded 5' primer and a J-beta primer mix characterized a second PCR of roughly 6 to 11 cycles. A single record per CDR3 protein comes from TCRdb applying MiXCR to the 5' RACE reads. The data show approximately 800,000 distinct CDR3 sequences, more than 45% seen once. Sequenced: blood. All receptors derive from a man aged 25-45 years in good health.

The chain recombines TRBV2 with TRBJ1-2; unclear D gene. V lost 6 bases to trimming and J lost 11 bases, with 19 bases between them. This CDR3 region has 13 residues. Germline V gene sequence: CDR1 SNHLY, CDR2 FYNNEI. The CDR3, as DNA: TGTGCCAGCAGCTCCGCAGAGTTTTCTCTGTACACCTTC. Translated, it gives CASSSAEFSLYTF.

This clonotype was seen only a few times. The V and J genes are TRBV7-8 and TRBJ2-1; D unresolved. The CDR3 loop spans 12 amino acids. Germline CDR1 is SGHVS and CDR2 is FQNEAQ. The V end was cut by 2 bases, the J end by 12 bases, with 11 bases between. CDR3 amino acids: CASSLKRAGQFF. The CDR3 DNA follows: TGTGCCAGCAGCTTAAAACGGGCAGGGCAGTTCTTC.

This rearrangement joins TRBV3-1 to TRBJ2-7; D might be TRBD1 (6 bases). Germline V lookup: CDR1 LGHDT, CDR2 YNNKEL (reference sequence). V was cut by 4 bases and J by 5 bases, with 12 bases left in between. The CDR3 has 13 residues. The CDR3 loop is CASSPGVRDEQYF. CDR3 DNA sequence: TGTGCCAGCAGCCCAGGGGTCAGGGACGAGCAGTACTTC.

This clonotype was seen a few times. The chain couples TRBV27 to TRBJ2-7; D possibly corresponds to TRBD2 (6 bases). Trimming removed 6 bases at V and 4 bases at J, with 19 bases between. The CDR3 loop spans 15 amino acids. Germline assignment: CDR1 MNHEY and CDR2 SMNVEV (reference sequence). The DNA for the CDR3 is TGTGCCAGCAGAATCGGAACTAGCCGCGGTTACGAGCAGTACTTC. Its translation: CASRIGTSRGYEQYF.

J is TRBJ2-7 and V is TRBV9, with 8 positions matching TRBD2. V dropped 2 bases and J dropped 3; count of bases not matched to a gene: 7. Looked up from germline, CDR1 is SGDLS and CDR2 is YYNGEE. CDR3 length: 15 amino acids. The CDR3, as DNA: TGTGCCAGCAGCGTCTCAGCCGGGGGGGTCTACGAGCAGTACTTC. Translating it yields CASSVSAGGVYEQYF.

At least ten counts were recorded for this clonotype. The rearrangement uses TRBV20-1 and TRBJ2-7; 7 bases align to TRBD2. Matching the DNA end better, TRBJ2-5 makes the J call doubtful. There are 12 residues in the CDR3. Germline CDR1 reads DFQATT; CDR2 reads SNEGSKA (reference sequence). CDR3 DNA: TGCAGTGCTCGGACTAGTGGCGAGACCCAGTACTTC. Translation gives CSARTSGETQYF.

The chain couples TRBV7-2 to TRBJ2-7, with D possibly being TRBD2 (5 bases). Trimming took off 1 base at V and 4 bases at J, with 14 bases between the two ends. The CDR3 spans 15 residues. Germline lookup yields CDR1 SGHTA and CDR2 FQGNSA. The CDR3 bases are TGTGCCAGCAGCTTAGGAAGTAGAGGGCAATACGAGCAGTACTTC. Its protein product is CASSLGSRGQYEQYF.

The chain joins TRBV20-1 to TRBJ2-5, with 8 positions matching TRBD1. Germline V gene data show CDR1 as DFQATT and CDR2 as SNEGSKA (reference sequence). Unmatched junction bases numbered 3, after V lost 4 bases and J lost 5 bases. This CDR3 is built from 12 residues. The CDR3 protein is CSAKGQVETQYF. The CDR3 nucleotides are TGCAGTGCTAAGGGACAGGTGGAGACCCAGTACTTC.

A single count supports this clonotype. This chain uses TRBV7-9 with TRBJ1-1, with D perhaps matching TRBD1 (6 bases). V was shortened by 8 bases and J by 0 bases, with 13 bases between the two germline ends. There are 14 residues in the CDR3. Per germline, CDR1 SEHNR and CDR2 FQNEAQ (reference sequence). CDR3 amino acids: CASVPDSLNTEAFF. CDR3 DNA: TGTGCCAGCGTCCCGGACAGTTTGAACACTGAAGCTTTCTTT.

The chain employs TRBV6-5 and TRBJ2-5; D ambiguous. There are 16 residues in the CDR3. With 3 bases removed from V and 0 bases from J, the gap between germline ends came to 14 bases. Germline CDR1 reads MNHEY; CDR2 reads SVGAGI. Written as DNA, the CDR3 is TGTGCCAGCAGTTATACGGCTGAAGGGTACCAAGAGACCCAGTACTTC. Protein sequence: CASSYTAEGYQETQYF.

The CDR3, as DNA: TGTGCCAGCAGCCCAGTTAACTACGAGCAGTACTTC. This translates into CASSPVNYEQYF. The rearrangement joins TRBV11-2 to TRBJ2-7; D ambiguous. The CDR3 is made up of 12 amino acids. V lost 5 bases, J lost 3 bases, and 8 bases lay in between. Germline V CDR1 and CDR2: SGHAT, FQNNGV.

The chain employs TRBV5-1 and TRBJ1-1, with D possibly being TRBD1 (6 bases). The CDR3 totals 15 residues. Germline-derived CDR1 and CDR2 are SGHRS and YFSETQ. Between the trimmed V and J ends, which lost 4 bases and 4 bases, there was a span of 17 bases. The chain's CDR3 is CASSPGGGGSTEAFF. In DNA form, the CDR3 reads TGCGCCAGCAGCCCCGGAGGGGGAGGGAGCACTGAAGCTTTCTTT.

The chain is built from TRBV18 and TRBJ2-5, with D perhaps matching TRBD1 or TRBD2 (5 bases each). The CDR3 extends over 13 amino acids. Trimming took off 2 bases at V and 5 bases at J, with 9 bases between the two ends. From germline, CDR1 is KGHSH and CDR2 LQKENI. CDR3: CASSPIGEETQYF. Written as DNA, the CDR3 is TGTGCCAGCTCACCAATAGGGGAGGAGACCCAGTACTTC.

A few counts support this clonotype. The gene calls are TRBV7-2 and TRBJ2-5; possibly TRBD1 for D (7 bases). Germline loops: CDR1 SGHTA, CDR2 FQGNSA. The CDR3 loop spans 14 amino acids. V lost 4 bases to trimming and J lost 2 bases, with 11 bases between them. CDR3 in amino acids: CASSYQGGQETQYF. The DNA of the CDR3 is TGTGCCAGCAGCTACCAGGGGGGACAAGAGACCCAGTACTTC.

The chain links TRBV27 to TRBJ1-2; no reliable D call. The CDR3 is made up of 13 amino acids. Germline loops: CDR1 MNHEY, CDR2 SMNVEV (reference sequence). Trimming cost V 4 bases and J 6 bases, with 12 bases left between them. The CDR3 reads CASSYLSRDGYTF. The CDR3, as DNA: TGTGCCAGCAGTTATTTATCCAGAGATGGCTACACCTTC.

V gene TRBV12-5 combines with J gene TRBJ2-3, with TRBD2 matching 11 bases. The CDR3 loop spans 16 amino acids. Germline trimming cut 1 base from V and 4 bases from J; bases unmatched to any gene: 4. The germline gives CDR1 LGHNT, CDR2 FRNRAP. Written as DNA, the CDR3 is TGTGCTAGTGGTTTGGGGACTAGCGGGCAGCCAGATACGCAGTATTTT. Protein product: CASGLGTSGQPDTQYF.

This clonotype was detected only a few times. The chain is built from TRBV10-3 and TRBJ2-1; D is possibly TRBD2 (6 bases). Germline V CDR1 and CDR2: ENHRY, SYGVKD. The CDR3 loop spans 16 amino acids. V dropped 2 bases and J dropped 9 bases, with 20 bases sitting between them. The CDR3 sequence: CAISEPISAGRGEQFF. CDR3 nucleotide sequence: TGTGCCATCAGTGAGCCGATTTCCGCGGGGCGGGGTGAGCAGTTCTTC.

The rearrangement links TRBV7-2 to TRBJ1-1; D call uncertain. Between the trimmed V and J ends, which lost 5 bases and 4 bases, there was a span of 11 bases. Looked up from germline, CDR1 is SGHTA and CDR2 is FQGNSA. The CDR3 loop spans 13 amino acids. The CDR3 loop is CASSPQSGTEAFF. Here the CDR3 DNA reads TGTGCCAGCAGCCCACAGTCAGGCACTGAAGCTTTCTTT. The full variable domain, with the rest looked up from reference TRBV7-2 and TRBJ1-1, is GAGVSQSPSNKVTEKGKDVELRCDPISGHTALYWYRQSLGQGLEFLIYFQGNSAPDKSGLPSDRFSAERTGGSVSTLTIQRTQQEDSAVYLCASSPQSGTEAFFGQGTRLTVV.

This clonotype showed up just a few times. The rearrangement links TRBV4-2 to TRBJ2-7, with D perhaps given as TRBD1 or TRBD2 (5 bases each). Germline V gives CDR1 LGHNA, CDR2 YNFKEQ. The CDR3 runs 17 residues. V was shortened by 0 bases and J by 1 base, with 16 bases between the two germline ends. CDR3 sequence (DNA): TGTGCCAGCAGCCAAGAAATTTGGGACCAAAGATCCTACGAGCAGTACTTC. Translation: CASSQEIWDQRSYEQYF.

This chain joins TRBV7-3 and TRBJ2-7; 14 bases match TRBD2. The CDR3 runs to 20 residues. Germline V gene lookup returns CDR1 SGHTA and CDR2 FQGTGA. V was pared by 1 base and J by 3 bases, with 14 bases of the junction left unmatched. The CDR3 nucleotides read TGTGCCAGCAGCTTAATCATGGGACTAGCGGGAGATTTTTGGGTCTACGAGCAGTACTTC. It encodes CASSLIMGLAGDFWVYEQYF.

The table lists this clonotype with a few counts. The chain has TRBV5-1 and TRBJ2-1; the D call may be TRBD1 or TRBD2 (7 bases each). In germline, CDR1 is SGHRS, CDR2 YFSETQ. CDR3 length: 15 amino acids. V lost 0 bases and J lost 5, with 12 bases in between. CDR3 nucleotide sequence: TGCGCCAGCAGCTTGGAGGGGGCGGGGGACAATGAGCAGTTCTTC. This sequence encodes CASSLEGAGDNEQFF.

This clonotype appeared a few times. The chain is built from TRBV3-1 and TRBJ2-4; D is possibly TRBD2 (6 bases). Germline-derived CDR1 and CDR2 are LGHDT and YNNKEL (reference sequence). The CDR3 runs 12 residues. V was trimmed by 0 bases and J by 13 bases, leaving 10 bases between them. In nucleotides, the CDR3 is TGTGCCAGCAGCCAAGATATTCGGGAGCAGTACTTC. This encodes CASSQDIREQYF.

This clonotype was detected only a few times. This chain joins TRBV12-3 or TRBV12-4 and TRBJ2-3; D ambiguous. The CDR3 loop spans 13 amino acids. Trimming shortened V by 5 bases and J by 2 bases, and 8 bases separated the two germline ends. CDR3 DNA sequence: TGTGCCAGCAGTCAGACCCTCACAGATACGCAGTATTTT. Protein product: CASSQTLTDTQYF.

This rearrangement joins TRBV7-2 to TRBJ2-3; D perhaps matches TRBD2 (6 bases). Looked up from germline, CDR1 is SGHTA and CDR2 is FQGNSA. The CDR3 contains 16 residues. V lost 3 bases to trimming and J lost 0 bases, with 13 bases between them. The CDR3 nucleotides are TGTGCCAGCAGCTTTGGGGGGTACCCTAGCACAGATACGCAGTATTTT. This sequence encodes CASSFGGYPSTDTQYF. Variable domain in full (rest from reference TRBV7-2 and TRBJ2-3): GAGVSQSPSNKVTEKGKDVELRCDPISGHTALYWYRQSLGQGLEFLIYFQGNSAPDKSGLPSDRFSAERTGGSVSTLTIQRTQQEDSAVYLCASSFGGYPSTDTQYFGPGTRLTVL.

This chain uses TRBV6-5 with TRBJ2-7, with TRBD2 identical over 7 bases. The trim removed 5 bases at V and 3 bases at J, leaving 7 bases unmatched. This CDR3 has 14 residues. Germline V gene sequence: CDR1 MNHEY, CDR2 SVGAGI. The DNA of the CDR3 is TGTGCCAGCAGTCCCGGGGACTACGGCTACGAGCAGTACTTC. This codes for CASSPGDYGYEQYF.

J is TRBJ1-5 and V is TRBV20-1; 7 bases line up with TRBD1. Germline values: CDR1 DFQATT, CDR2 SNEGSKA (reference sequence). This CDR3 is 14 amino acids long. V lost 1 base, J lost 5 bases, and 5 bases stayed unmatched. The CDR3 here is CSARGQGRDQPQHF. In nucleotides, the CDR3 is TGCAGTGCTAGAGGACAGGGTAGGGATCAGCCCCAGCATTTT.

DNA for the CDR3: TGTGCCAGCAGCTTGAGGGTTGCCGACGGGCAGTACTTC. It encodes CASSLRVADGQYF. V and J are TRBV6-2 or TRBV6-3 and TRBJ2-4; possibly TRBD2 for D (5 bases). Germline V lookup: CDR1 MNHEY, CDR2 SVGEGT. This CDR3 has 13 residues. The ends were cut back, 6 bases at V and 13 bases at J, with 19 bases in the middle.

The chain carries TRBV5-1 and TRBJ2-1; 7 nucleotides align to TRBD1. The CDR3 totals 17 residues. The germline V gene encodes CDR1 SGHRS and CDR2 YFSETQ. J gave up 2 bases and V 3 bases, and 11 bases lay outside the gene matches. CDR3 DNA sequence: TGCGCCAGCAGCTCCGGCGCGATCCAGGGGGCCTACAATGAGCAGTTCTTC. It codes for CASSSGAIQGAYNEQFF.

The chain links TRBV25-1 to TRBJ1-1; 7 nucleotides agree with TRBD1. CDR1 and CDR2 from the germline V gene are MGHDK and SYGVNS. V lost 7 bases, J lost 0 bases, and 5 bases stayed unmatched. The length of the CDR3 is 14 residues. CDR3 bases: TGTGCCAGCACCCCGGGACAGTTGAACACTGAAGCTTTCTTT. Encoded protein: CASTPGQLNTEAFF.